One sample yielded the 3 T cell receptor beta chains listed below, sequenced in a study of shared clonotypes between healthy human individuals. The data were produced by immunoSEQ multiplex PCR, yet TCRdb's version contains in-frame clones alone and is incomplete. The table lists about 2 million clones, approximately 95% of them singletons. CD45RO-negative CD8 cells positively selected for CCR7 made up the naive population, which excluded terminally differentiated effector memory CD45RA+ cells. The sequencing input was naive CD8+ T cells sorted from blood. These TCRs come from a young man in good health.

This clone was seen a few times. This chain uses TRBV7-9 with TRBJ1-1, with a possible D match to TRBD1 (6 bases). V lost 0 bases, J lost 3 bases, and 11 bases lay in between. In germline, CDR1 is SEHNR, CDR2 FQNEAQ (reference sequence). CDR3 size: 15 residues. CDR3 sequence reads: CASSLAQGGDTEAFF. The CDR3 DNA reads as TGTGCCAGCAGCTTAGCACAGGGCGGCGACACTGAAGCTTTCTTT.

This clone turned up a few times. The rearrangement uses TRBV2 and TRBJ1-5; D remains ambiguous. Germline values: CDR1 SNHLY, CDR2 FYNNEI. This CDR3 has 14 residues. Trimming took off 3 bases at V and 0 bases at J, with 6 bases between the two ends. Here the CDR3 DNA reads TGTGCCAGCAGTGATGGGGATAGCAATCAGCCCCAGCATTTT. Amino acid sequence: CASSDGDSNQPQHF.

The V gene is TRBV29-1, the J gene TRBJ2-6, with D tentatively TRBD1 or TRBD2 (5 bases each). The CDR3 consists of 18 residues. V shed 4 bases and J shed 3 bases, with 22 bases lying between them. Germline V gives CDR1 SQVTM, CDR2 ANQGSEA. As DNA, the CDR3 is TGCAGCGTTGGGGACGATGGGGCAGGGCGGTATGGGGCCAACGTCCTGACTTTC. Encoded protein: CSVGDDGAGRYGANVLTF.